The next 10 T cell receptor beta chains were all read from a single sample in a study of blood T cell dynamics during melanoma immunotherapy. The method was immunoSEQ multiplex PCR; TCRdb's version includes in-frame clones alone and lacks a portion of them. The sample yields tens of thousands of clones, 70% to 90% seen once. Time point given: pre-treatment baseline. This material consisted of blood, taken from a patient treated with checkpoint blockade. The receptors here all came from a human donor with melanoma.

The chain uses TRBV4-1 and TRBJ1-2; D gene unclear. The V end lost 0 bases, the J end lost 4 bases, and 6 bases lay between the germline ends. CDR1 is MGHRA, CDR2 YSYEKL, per germline. The CDR3 spans 13 residues. Here the CDR3 reads CASSQDAFYGYTF. The CDR3 DNA is TGCGCCAGCAGCCAAGACGCGTTCTATGGCTACACCTTC.

The chain links TRBV5-5 to TRBJ1-2; the match to TRBD1 covers 7 bases. This CDR3 contains 15 residues. Germline-derived CDR1 and CDR2 are SGHKS and YYEKEE (reference sequence). J gave up 3 bases and V 3 bases, and 8 bases lay outside the gene matches. The CDR3 nucleotides read TGTGCCAGCAGCTACCGGGACAGACCCGACTATGGCTACACCTTC. Encoded protein: CASSYRDRPDYGYTF.

The V and J genes are TRBV27 and TRBJ1-3; the D gene is possibly TRBD1 (5 bases). The V and J ends lost 6 bases and 0 bases respectively, with 9 bases between them. The CDR3 sequence is 14 residues long. Germline CDR1 is MNHEY and CDR2 is SMNVEV (reference sequence). This CDR3 reads CASRGRGSGNTIYF. In DNA, the CDR3 is TGTGCCAGCAGGGGGCGGGGCTCTGGAAACACCATATATTTT.

The rearrangement links TRBV6-5 to TRBJ2-1, with 13 bases matching TRBD2. The CDR3 is made up of 16 amino acids. J lost 8 bases, V lost 2 bases, and 6 bases had no gene match. Germline CDR1 is MNHEY and CDR2 is SVGAGI. CDR3 DNA: TGTGCCAGCAGTTACGGACTAGCGGGAGTAGTGTATGAGCAGTTCTTC. This sequence encodes CASSYGLAGVVYEQFF.

The DNA of the CDR3 is TGTGCCAGCCGCGAGGAAGGTGGAGGGTCGTACGAGCAGTACTTC. Encoded protein: CASREEGGGSYEQYF. The J gene is TRBJ2-7, the V gene TRBV6-1, with TRBD2 as a possible D gene (6 bases). The CDR3 is made up of 15 amino acids. Germline V CDR1 and CDR2: MNHNS, SASEGT. V dropped 8 bases and J dropped 4 bases, with 21 bases sitting between them.

The CDR3: CAINPGGRYGNEQFF. The CDR3 region has the DNA TGTGCCATCAATCCGGGAGGGCGTTACGGCAATGAGCAGTTCTTC. V and J are TRBV10-3 and TRBJ2-1; 8 nucleotides line up with TRBD2. CDR1 and CDR2 (germline): ENHRY, SYGVKD. J gave up 6 bases and V 7 bases, and 11 bases lay outside the gene matches. This CDR3 contains 15 residues.

This rearrangement joins TRBV6-6 to TRBJ2-7; the D gene is possibly TRBD2 (5 bases). V lost 5 bases and J 3 bases, leaving 8 bases between the germline ends. CDR3 length: 12 residues. From germline, CDR1 is MNHNY and CDR2 SVGAGI (reference sequence). The CDR3 DNA reads TGTGCCAGCAGTCGCCGGGACTACGAGCAGTACTTC. Amino acid sequence: CASSRRDYEQYF.

The CDR3, as DNA: TGTGCCAGCACCACCATGGGGGGCACCGGGGAGCTGTTTTTT. Translating it yields CASTTMGGTGELFF. This chain joins TRBV7-2 and TRBJ2-2; D may be TRBD2 (6 bases). The germline gives CDR1 SGHTA, CDR2 FQGNSA. This CDR3 has 14 residues. Trimming cost V 7 bases and J 4 bases, with 13 bases left between them.

The J gene is TRBJ2-3, the V gene TRBV15, with 9 bases identical to TRBD2. In germline, CDR1 is LNHNV, CDR2 YYDKDF (reference sequence). This CDR3 spans 18 amino acids. The V and J ends lost 3 bases and 3 bases, in that order; junction bases with no gene match: 13. CDR3 sequence reads: CATSSPRLADKGTDTQYF. The CDR3 region has the DNA TGTGCCACCAGCAGCCCTCGACTAGCGGATAAGGGGACAGATACGCAGTATTTT.

The chain joins TRBV21-1 to TRBJ1-5; the table calls TRBD1, which could not be checked here. TRBV21-1 is shown as a pseudogene. The CDR3 runs 22 residues. The CDR3 sequence is CASSKSSVRGAGGLHSNQPQHF. CDR3 nucleotides: TGTGCCAGCAGCAAATCATCCGTCCGAGGGGCAGGGGGCCTCCATAGCAATCAGCCCCAGCATTTT.